This T cell receptor (beta chain) derives from a study of PD-1 blockade in classical Hodgkin lymphoma. Study conclusions and caveats: Newly diagnosed patients and complete responders had comparable diversity at baseline. Those starting nivolumab under 1 year post-ASCT were excluded.

Here immunoSEQ multiplex PCR was the method, and the copy in TCRdb shows in-frame clones only, minus some. The sample includes some 23,000 clones, 81% of them seen just once. Every single patient, without exception, relapsed after autologous stem cell transplantation, and brentuximab vedotin exposure varied. Turning to this clone: Its target is unknown.

The starting material was peripheral blood mononuclear cells (PBMCs), obtained before the second cycle of nivolumab. This receptor was identified in a human donor with classical Hodgkin lymphoma.

The CDR3 loop reads CASSPGLAGGNETQYF. CDR3 coding DNA: TGCGCCAGCAGCCCCGGACTAGCGGGAGGGAACGAGACCCAGTACTTC. J is TRBJ2-5 and V is TRBV5-1; 15 bases map to TRBD2. This CDR3 has 16 residues. Looked up from germline, CDR1 is SGHRS and CDR2 is YFSETQ. Trimming removed 4 bases from V and 5 bases from J; junction bases left unmatched: 6.